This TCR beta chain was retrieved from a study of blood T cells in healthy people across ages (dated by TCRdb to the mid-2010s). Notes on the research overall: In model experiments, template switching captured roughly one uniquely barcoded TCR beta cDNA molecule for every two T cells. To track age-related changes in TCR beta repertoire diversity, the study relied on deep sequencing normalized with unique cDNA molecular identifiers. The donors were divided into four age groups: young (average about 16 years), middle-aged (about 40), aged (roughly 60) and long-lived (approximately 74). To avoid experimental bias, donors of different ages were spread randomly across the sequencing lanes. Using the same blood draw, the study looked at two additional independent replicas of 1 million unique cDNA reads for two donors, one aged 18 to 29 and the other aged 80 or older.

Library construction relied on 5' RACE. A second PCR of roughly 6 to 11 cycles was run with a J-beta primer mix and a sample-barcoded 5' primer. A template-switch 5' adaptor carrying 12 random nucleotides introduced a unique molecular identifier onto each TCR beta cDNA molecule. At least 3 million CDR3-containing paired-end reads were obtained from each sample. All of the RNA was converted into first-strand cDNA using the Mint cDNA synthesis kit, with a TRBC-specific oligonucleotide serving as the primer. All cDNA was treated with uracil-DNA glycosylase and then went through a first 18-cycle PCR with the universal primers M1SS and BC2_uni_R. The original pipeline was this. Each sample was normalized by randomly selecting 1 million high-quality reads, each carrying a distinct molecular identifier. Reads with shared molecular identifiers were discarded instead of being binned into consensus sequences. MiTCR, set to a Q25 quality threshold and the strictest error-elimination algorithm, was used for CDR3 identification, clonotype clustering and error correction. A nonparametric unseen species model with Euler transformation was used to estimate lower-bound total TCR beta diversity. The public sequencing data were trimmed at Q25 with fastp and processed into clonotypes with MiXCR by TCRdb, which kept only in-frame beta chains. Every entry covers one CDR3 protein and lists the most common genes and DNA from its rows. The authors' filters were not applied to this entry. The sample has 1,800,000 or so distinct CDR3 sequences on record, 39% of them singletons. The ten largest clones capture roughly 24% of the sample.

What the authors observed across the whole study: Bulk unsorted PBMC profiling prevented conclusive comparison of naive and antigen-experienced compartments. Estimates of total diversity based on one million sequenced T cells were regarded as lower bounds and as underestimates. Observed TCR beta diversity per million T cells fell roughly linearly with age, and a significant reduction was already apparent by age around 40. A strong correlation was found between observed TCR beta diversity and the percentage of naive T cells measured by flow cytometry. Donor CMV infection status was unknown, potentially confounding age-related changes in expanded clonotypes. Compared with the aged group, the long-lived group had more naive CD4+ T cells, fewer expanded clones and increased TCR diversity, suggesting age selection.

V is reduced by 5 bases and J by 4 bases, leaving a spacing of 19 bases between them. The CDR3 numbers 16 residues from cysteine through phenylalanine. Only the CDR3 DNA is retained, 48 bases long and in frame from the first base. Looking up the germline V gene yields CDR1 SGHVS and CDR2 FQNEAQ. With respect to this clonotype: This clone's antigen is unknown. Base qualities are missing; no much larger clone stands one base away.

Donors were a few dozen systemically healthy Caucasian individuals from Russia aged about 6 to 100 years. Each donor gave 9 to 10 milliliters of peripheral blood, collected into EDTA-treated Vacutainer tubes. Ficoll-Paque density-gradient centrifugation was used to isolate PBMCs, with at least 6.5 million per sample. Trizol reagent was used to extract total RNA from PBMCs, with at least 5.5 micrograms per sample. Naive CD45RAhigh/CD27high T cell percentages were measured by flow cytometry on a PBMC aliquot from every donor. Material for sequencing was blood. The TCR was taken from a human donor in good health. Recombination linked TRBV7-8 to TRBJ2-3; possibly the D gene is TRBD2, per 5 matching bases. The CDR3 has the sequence CASSRGLVGNPDTQYF. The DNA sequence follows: TGTGCCAGCAGCCGCGGGCTAGTCGGTAATCCAGATACGCAGTATTTT.